Listed below are T cell receptor beta chains from one sample, sequenced in a study of early T cells in non-severe SARS-CoV-2 infection. In TCRdb, the 5' RACE reads were re-called with MiXCR into one record per CDR3 protein. The sample records over 25,000 distinct CDR3 sequences, roughly 4.8% being singletons. The sequencing input was whole blood. These receptor sequences come from an adult who was a healthcare worker with PCR-confirmed SARS-CoV-2 infection or an uninfected control (not recorded which). Both conserved end residues are part of each CDR3. Fields, in order: J gene, clone size, V gene, CDR3 protein. A clone size is listed for some rows: how often the clone was seen (once, few, many), or a class if it is expanded.

J gene: TRBJ2-1
clone size: many
V gene: TRBV5-6
CDR3 protein: CASSYDAQGNEQFF

J gene: TRBJ2-3
clone size: many
V gene: TRBV5-6
CDR3 protein: CASSLVGGSADTQYF

J gene: TRBJ2-3
clone size: many
V gene: TRBV7-9
CDR3 protein: CASSLGQGTNTDTQYF

J gene: TRBJ1-1
clone size: many
V gene: TRBV28
CDR3 protein: CASNVVDRNTEAFF

J gene: TRBJ1-5
clone size: NA
V gene: TRBV30
CDR3 protein: CAWSGAGGNQPQQF

J gene: TRBJ2-3
clone size: medium-sized
V gene: TRBV29-1
CDR3 protein: CSLGQVGDTQYF

J gene: TRBJ2-7
clone size: NA
V gene: TRBV10-3
CDR3 protein: CAITLAGGPSSYEQYF

J gene: TRBJ1-1
clone size: NA
V gene: TRBV6-5
CDR3 protein: CASRDRETPMNTEAFF

J gene: TRBJ2-7
clone size: few
V gene: TRBV29-1
CDR3 protein: CSVGETGEQYF

J gene: TRBJ2-7
clone size: NA
V gene: TRBV20-1
CDR3 protein: CSAREFLRGPSSYEQYF

J gene: TRBJ2-7
clone size: many
V gene: TRBV21-1
CDR3 protein: CASSKETGGYEQYF

J gene: TRBJ2-1
clone size: NA
V gene: TRBV27
CDR3 protein: CAGSLNTYNEQFF

J gene: TRBJ1-6
clone size: many
V gene: TRBV29-1
CDR3 protein: CSVAEPNSPLHF

J gene: TRBJ2-3
clone size: few
V gene: TRBV5-1
CDR3 protein: CASRSDPGANTQYF

J gene: TRBJ2-3
clone size: many
V gene: TRBV7-6
CDR3 protein: CASSTRGTLSTDTQYF

J gene: TRBJ2-7
clone size: many
V gene: TRBV12-3/TRBV12-4
CDR3 protein: CASSPGYEQYF

J gene: TRBJ2-6
clone size: NA
V gene: TRBV28
CDR3 protein: CASTSGGDTSGANVLTF

J gene: TRBJ2-1
clone size: many
V gene: TRBV7-3
CDR3 protein: CASSPRGQGVGEQFF

J gene: TRBJ2-5
clone size: many
V gene: TRBV4-1
CDR3 protein: CASSLQETQYF

J gene: TRBJ2-1
clone size: few
V gene: TRBV28
CDR3 protein: CASSSTGGPYNEQFF

J gene: TRBJ2-1
clone size: many
V gene: TRBV3-1
CDR3 protein: CASTRGGLAGVRDEQFF

J gene: TRBJ2-7
clone size: few
V gene: TRBV11-3
CDR3 protein: CASSLGQGREQYF

J gene: TRBJ2-1
clone size: many
V gene: TRBV7-2
CDR3 protein: CASSPGVGRGEQFF

J gene: TRBJ1-1
clone size: many
V gene: TRBV29-1
CDR3 protein: CSVVLSREAFF

J gene: TRBJ1-1
clone size: NA
V gene: TRBV9
CDR3 protein: CASSRDGTEAFF

J gene: TRBJ2-7
clone size: many
V gene: TRBV28
CDR3 protein: CASNQRSYEQYF

J gene: TRBJ2-7
clone size: many
V gene: TRBV20-1
CDR3 protein: CSATAPGPSYEQYF